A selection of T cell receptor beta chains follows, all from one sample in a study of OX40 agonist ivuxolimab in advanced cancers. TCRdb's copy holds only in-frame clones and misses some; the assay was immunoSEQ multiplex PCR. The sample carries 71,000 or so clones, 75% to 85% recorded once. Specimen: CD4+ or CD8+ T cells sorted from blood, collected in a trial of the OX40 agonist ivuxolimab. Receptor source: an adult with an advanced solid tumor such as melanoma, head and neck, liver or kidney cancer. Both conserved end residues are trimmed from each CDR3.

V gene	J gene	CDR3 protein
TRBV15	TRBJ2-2	ATRAPGANTGELF
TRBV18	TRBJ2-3	ASSNRADTQY
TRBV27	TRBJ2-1	ASSFSGGTRLVRNEQF
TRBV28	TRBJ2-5	ASSLEGGRETQY
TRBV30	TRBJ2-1	ACKGQGANEQF
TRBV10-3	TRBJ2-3	AISTSGDHFTDTQY
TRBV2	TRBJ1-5	ASMGQINQPQH
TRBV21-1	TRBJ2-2	ASSKGTPSPFTTGELF
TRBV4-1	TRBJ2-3	ASSLTWTDTQY
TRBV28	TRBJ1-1	ASSKNRGTNTEAF
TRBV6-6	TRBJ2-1	ASSPGAGAWWNEQF
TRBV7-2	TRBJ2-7	ASSLAGGHPEQY
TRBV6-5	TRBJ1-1	ASSYSRGNTEAF
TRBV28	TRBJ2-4	ASSSLDRAKNIQY
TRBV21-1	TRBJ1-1	ASLKDRVNTEAF
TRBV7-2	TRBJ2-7	ASSLVGAAASYEQY
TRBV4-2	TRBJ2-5	ASSQDLLSGETQY
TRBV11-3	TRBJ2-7	ASSAGRGSYEQY
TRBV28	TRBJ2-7	ASSRDGDVLSQQY
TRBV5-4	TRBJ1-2	ASSSIGSGYT
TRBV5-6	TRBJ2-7	ASGQGAVEQY
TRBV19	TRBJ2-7	ASSIVLFGGFYEQY
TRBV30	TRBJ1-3	AWSAKGFGNTIY
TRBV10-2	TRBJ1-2	ASSLQGGDYGYT
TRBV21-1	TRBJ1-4	ASSKGLVPRLGVF
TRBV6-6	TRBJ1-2	ASSRDRGDGYT
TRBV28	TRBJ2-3	ASSTKDPSGRATDTQY
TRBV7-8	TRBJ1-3	ASSLERVLSSGNTIY
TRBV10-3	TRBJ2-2	AISESPLAGSGELF
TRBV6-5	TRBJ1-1	ASSYEGINTEAF
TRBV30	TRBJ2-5	AWSTQGQETQY
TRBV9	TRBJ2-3	ASSVRTGGTPDTQY
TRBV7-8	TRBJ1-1	ASSLGGGTAEAF
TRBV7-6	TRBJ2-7	ASSPRGPFEQY
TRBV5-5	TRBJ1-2	ASSSGQGSSGYT
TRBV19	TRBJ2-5	ASRDRVVGETQY
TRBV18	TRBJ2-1	ASSPTRGGDEQF
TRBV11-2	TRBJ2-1	ASSSGTSGKVNEQF
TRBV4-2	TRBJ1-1	ASSQVKARGDTEAF
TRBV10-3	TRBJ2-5	AISGDRGKETQY
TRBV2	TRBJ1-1	ASSESVAAGAF
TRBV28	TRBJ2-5	ASSFDWDRTSETQY
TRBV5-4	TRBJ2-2	ASSSGTENTGELF
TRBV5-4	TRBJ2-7	ASTFEREREY
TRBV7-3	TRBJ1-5	ASSLVAAGGPQH
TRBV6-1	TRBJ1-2	ASSVASGSYT
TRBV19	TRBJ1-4	ASSIDRRTDGKF
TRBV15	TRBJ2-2	ATSRTSGVSGELF
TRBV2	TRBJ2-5	ASSASTSQETQY
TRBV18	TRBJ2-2	ASSPPETRNTGELF
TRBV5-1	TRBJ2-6	ASSPTGGGSGANVLT
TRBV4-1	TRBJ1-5	ASSHAGLSNQPQH
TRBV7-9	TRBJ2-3	ASSLLADTQY
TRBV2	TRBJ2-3	ASSEGYRGYTDTQY
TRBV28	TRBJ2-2	ASTPGGNGGELF
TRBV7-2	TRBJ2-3	ASSLDSRGGRTQY
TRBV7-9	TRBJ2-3	ASSLGSGNADTQY
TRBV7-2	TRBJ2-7	ASSLDWGREQY
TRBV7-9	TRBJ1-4	ASSLGRQGGEKLF